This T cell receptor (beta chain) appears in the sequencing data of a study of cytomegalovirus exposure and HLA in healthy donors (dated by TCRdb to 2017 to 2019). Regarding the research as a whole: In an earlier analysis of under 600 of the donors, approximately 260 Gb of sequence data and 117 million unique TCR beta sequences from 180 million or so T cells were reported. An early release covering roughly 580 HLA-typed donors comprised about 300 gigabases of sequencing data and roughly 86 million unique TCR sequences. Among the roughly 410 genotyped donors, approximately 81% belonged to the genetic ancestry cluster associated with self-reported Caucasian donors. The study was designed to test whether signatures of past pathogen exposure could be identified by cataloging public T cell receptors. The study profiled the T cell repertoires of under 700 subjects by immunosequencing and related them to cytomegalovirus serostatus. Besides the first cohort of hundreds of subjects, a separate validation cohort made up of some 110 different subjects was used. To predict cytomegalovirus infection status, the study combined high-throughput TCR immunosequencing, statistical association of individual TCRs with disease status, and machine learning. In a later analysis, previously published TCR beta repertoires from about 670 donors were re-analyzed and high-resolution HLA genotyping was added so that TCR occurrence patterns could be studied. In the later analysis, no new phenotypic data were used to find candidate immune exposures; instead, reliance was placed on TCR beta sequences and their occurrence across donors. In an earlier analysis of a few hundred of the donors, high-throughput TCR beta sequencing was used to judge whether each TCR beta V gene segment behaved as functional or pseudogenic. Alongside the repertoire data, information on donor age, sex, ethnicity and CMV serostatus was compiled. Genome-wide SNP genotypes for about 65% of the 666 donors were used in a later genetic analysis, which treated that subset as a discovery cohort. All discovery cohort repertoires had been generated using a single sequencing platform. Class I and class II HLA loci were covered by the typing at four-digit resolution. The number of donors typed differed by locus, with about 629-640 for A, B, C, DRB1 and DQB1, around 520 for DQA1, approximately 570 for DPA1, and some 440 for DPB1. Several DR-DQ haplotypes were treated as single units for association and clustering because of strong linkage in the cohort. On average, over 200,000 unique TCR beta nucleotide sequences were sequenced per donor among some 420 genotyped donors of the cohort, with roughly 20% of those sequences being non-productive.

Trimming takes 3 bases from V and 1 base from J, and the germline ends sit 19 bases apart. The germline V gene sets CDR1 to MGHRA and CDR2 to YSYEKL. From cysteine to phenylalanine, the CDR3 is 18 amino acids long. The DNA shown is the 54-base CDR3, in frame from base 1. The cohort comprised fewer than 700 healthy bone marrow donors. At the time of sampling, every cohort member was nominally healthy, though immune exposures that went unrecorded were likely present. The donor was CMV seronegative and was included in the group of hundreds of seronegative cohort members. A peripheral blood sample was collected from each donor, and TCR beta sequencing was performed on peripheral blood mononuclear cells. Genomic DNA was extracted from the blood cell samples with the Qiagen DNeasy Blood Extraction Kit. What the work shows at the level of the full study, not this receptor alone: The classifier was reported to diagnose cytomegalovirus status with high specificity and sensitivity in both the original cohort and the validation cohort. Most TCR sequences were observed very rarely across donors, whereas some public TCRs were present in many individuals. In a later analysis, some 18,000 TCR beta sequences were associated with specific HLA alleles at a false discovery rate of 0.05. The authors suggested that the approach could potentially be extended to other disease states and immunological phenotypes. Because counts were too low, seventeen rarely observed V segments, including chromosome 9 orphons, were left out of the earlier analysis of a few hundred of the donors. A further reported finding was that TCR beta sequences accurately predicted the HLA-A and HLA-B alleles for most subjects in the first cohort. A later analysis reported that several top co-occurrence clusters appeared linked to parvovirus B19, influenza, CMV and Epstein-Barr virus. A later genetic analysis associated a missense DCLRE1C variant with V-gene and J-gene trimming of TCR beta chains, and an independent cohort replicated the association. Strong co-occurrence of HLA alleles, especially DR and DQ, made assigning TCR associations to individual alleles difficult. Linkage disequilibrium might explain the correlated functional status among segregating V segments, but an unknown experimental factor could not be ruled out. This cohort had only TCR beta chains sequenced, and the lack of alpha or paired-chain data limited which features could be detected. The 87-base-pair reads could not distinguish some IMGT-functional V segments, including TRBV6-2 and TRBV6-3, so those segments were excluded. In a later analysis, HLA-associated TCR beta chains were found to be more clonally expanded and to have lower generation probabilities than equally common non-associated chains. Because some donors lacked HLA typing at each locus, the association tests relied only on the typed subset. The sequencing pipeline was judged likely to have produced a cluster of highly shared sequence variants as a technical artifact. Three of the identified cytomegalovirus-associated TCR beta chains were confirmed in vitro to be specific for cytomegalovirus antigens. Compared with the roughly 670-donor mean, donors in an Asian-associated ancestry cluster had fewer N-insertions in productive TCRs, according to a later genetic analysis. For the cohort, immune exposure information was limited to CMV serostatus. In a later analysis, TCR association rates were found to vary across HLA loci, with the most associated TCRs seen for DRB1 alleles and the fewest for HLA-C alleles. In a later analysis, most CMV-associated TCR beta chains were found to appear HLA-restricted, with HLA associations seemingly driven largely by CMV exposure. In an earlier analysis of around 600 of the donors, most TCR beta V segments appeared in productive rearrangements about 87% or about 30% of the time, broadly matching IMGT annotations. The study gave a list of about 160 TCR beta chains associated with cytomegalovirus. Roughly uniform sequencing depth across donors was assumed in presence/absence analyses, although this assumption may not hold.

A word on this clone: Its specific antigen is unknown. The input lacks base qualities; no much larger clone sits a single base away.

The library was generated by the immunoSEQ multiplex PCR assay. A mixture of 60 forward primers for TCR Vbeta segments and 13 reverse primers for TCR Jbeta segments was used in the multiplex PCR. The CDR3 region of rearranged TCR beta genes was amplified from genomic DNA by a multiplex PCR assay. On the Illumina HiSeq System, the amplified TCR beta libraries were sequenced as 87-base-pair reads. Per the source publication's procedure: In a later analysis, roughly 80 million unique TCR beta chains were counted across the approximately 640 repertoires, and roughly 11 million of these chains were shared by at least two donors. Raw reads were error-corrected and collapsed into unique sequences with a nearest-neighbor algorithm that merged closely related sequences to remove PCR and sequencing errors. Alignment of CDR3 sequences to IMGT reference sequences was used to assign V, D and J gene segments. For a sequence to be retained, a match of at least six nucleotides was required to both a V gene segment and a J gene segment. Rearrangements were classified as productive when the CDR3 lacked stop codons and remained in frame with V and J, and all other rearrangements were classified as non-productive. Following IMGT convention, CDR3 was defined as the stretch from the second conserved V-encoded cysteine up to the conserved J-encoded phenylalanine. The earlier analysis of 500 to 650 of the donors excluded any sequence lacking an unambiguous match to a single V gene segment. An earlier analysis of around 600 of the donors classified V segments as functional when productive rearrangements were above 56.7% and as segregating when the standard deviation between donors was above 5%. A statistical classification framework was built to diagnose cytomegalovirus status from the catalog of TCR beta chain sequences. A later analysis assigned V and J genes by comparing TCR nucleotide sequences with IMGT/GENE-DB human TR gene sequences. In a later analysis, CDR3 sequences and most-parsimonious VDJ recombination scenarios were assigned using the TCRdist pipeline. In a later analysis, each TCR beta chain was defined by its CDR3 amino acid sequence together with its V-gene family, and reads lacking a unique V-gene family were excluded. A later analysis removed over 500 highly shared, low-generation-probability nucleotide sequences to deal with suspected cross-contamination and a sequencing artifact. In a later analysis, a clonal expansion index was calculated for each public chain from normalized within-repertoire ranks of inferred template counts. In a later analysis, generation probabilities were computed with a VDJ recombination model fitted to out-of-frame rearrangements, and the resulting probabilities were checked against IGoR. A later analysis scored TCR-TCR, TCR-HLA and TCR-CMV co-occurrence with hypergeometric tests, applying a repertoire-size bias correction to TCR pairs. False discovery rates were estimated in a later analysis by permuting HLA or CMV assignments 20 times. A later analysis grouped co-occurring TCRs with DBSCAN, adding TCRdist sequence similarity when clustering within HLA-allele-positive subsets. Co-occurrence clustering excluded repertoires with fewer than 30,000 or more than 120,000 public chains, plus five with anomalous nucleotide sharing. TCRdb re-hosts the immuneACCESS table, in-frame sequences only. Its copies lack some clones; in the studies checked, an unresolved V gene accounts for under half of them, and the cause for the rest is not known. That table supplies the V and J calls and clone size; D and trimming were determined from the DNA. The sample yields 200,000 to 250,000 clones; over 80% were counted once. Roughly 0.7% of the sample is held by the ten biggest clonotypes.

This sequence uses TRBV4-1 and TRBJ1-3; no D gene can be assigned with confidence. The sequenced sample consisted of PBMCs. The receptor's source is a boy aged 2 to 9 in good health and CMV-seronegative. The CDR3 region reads CASSQASKDTTSGNTIYF. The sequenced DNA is TGCGCCAGCAGCCAGGCCTCGAAAGACACAACTTCTGGAAACACCATATATTTT.